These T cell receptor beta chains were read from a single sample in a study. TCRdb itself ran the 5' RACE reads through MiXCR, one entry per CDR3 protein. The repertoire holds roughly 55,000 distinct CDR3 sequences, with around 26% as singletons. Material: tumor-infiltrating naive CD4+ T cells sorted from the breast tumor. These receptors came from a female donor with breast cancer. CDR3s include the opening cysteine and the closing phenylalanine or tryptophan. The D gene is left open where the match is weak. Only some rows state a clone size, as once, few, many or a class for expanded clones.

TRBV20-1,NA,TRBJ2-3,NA,TGCAGTGCTAGAGAACGACAAAGCACAGATACGCAGTATTTT,CSARERQSTDTQYF
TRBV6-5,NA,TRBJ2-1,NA,TGTGCCAGCAGTTACGAGGCCTCCCGGAATGAGCAGTTCTTC,CASSYEASRNEQFF
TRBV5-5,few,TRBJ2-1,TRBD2,TGTGCCAGCAGCGCCAGCGGGGGGCCCTACAATGAGCAGTTCTTC,CASSASGGPYNEQFF
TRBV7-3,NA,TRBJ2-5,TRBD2,TGTGCCAGCAGCTTAGCGGGGGGCCAGGAGACCCAGTACTTC,CASSLAGGQETQYF
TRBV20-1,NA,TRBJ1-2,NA,TGCAGTGCTACCCCGGGGGGCACGAAAGCTAACTATGGCTACACCTTC,CSATPGGTKANYGYTF
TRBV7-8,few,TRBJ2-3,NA,TGTGCCAGCAGCTTCGGCACTACCAGAGATACGCAGTATTTT,CASSFGTTRDTQYF
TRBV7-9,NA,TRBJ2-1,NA,TGTGCCAGCAGCTCCCCTCTAGGAGGGGGCGCATACAATGAGCAGTGCTTC,CASSSPLGGGAYNEQCF
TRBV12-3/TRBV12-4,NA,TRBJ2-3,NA,TGTGCCAGCAGAGCAGGGACTGCCCTAGGGGATACGCAGTATTTT,CASRAGTALGDTQYF
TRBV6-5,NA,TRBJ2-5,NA,TGTGCCAGCGTTGGCGAGGGAGAGACCCAGTACTTC,CASVGEGETQYF
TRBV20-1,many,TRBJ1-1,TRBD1,TGCAGTGCTCGGCGGGACAGCTTGAACACTGAAGCTTTCTTT,CSARRDSLNTEAFF
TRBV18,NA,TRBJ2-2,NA,TGTGCCAGCTCACCATCACAGACGAACACCGGGGAGCTGTTTTTT,CASSPSQTNTGELFF
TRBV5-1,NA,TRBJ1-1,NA,TGCGCCAGCAGCTTGGCTTGGAGGGGCATCGCTGAAGCTTTCTTT,CASSLAWRGIAEAFF
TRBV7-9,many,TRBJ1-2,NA,TGTGCCAGCAGCTTGGGCGATGGCTACACCTTC,CASSLGDGYTF
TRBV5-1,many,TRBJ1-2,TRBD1,TGCGCCAGCAGTCCCTCACAGGGGCTCTATGGCTACACCTTC,CASSPSQGLYGYTF
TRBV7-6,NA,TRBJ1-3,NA,TGTGCCAGCAGCTTGGTTTCTGGGACCATATATTTT,CASSLVSGTIYF
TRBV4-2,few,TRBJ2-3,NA,TGTGCCAGCAGCCAAGCCGCGGCGGTGGGGGATACGCAGTATTTT,CASSQAAAVGDTQYF
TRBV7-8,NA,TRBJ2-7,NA,TGTGCCAGCAGCCGGGACTTCTACGAGCAGTACTTC,CASSRDFYEQYF
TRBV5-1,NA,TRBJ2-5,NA,TGCGCCAGCAGCTTGGACGACCAAGAGACCCAGTACTTC,CASSLDDQETQYF
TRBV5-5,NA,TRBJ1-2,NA,TGTGCCAGCAGCTTGGAGTCAGGGGACGGCTACACCTTC,CASSLESGDGYTF
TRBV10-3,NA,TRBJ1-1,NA,TGTGCCATCAGTGAGGGCTCTAAAGCTTTCTTT,CAISEGSKAFF
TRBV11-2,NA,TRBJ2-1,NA,TGTGCCAGCAGCTTTGACTCATTCTCCTACAATGAGCAGTTCTTC,CASSFDSFSYNEQFF
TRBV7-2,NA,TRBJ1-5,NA,TGTGCCAGCGCCGACCCTGGGGGGTCCCAGCATTTT,CASADPGGSQHF
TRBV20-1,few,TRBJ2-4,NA,TGCAGTGCTAGAGTTCTAGAGGTGGCCAAAAACATTCAGTACTTC,CSARVLEVAKNIQYF
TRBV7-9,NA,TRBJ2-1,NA,TGTGCCAGCAGCTTTGGCCCTTGGTTGCGGAGGAGCTCCTACAATGAGCAGTTCTTC,CASSFGPWLRRSSYNEQFF
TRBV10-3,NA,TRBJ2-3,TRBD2,TGTGCCATCAGTCCGACTAGCCCCAGCACAGATACGCAGTATTTT,CAISPTSPSTDTQYF
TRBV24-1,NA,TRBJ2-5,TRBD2,TGTGCCACCAGTGATCCCGGGACTAGCGGGGACCAAGAGACCCAGTACTTC,CATSDPGTSGDQETQYF